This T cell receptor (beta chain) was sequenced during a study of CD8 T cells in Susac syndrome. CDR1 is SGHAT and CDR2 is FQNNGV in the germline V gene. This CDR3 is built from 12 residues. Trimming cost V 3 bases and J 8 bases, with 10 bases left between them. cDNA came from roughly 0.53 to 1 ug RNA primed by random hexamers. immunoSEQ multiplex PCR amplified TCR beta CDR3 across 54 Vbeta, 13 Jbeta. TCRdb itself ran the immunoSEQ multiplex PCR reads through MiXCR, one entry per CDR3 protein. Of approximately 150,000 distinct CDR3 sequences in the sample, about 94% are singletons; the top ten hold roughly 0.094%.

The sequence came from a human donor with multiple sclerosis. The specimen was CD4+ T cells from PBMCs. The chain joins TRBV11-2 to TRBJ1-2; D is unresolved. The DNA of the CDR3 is TGTGCCAGCAGCTTCGGCCGTATGGGCTACACCTTC. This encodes CASSFGRMGYTF.